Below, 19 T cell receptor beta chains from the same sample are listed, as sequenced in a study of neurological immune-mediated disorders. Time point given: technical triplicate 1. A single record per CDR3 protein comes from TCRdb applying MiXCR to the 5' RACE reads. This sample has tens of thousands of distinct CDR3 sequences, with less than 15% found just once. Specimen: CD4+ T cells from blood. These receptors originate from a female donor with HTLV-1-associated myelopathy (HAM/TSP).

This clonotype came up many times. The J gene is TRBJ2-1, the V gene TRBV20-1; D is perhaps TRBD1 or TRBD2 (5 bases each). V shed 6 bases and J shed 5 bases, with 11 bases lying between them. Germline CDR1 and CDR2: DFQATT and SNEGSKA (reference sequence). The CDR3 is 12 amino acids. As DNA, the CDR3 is TGCAGTGCCTCGGGGCCCAACAATGAGCAGTTCTTC. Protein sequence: CSASGPNNEQFF.

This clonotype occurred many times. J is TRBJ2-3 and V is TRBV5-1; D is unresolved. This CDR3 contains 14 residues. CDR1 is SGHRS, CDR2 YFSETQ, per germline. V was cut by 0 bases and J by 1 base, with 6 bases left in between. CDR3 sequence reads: CASSLVPGTDTQYF. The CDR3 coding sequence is TGCGCCAGCAGCTTGGTCCCAGGCACAGATACGCAGTATTTT.

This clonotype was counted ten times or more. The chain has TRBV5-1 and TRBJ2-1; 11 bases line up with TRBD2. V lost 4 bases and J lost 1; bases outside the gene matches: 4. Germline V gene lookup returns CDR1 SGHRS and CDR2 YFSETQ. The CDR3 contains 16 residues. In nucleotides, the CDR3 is TGCGCCAGCAGCGCTAGCGGGGGGCCTTCCTACAATGAGCAGTTCTTC. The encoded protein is CASSASGGPSYNEQFF. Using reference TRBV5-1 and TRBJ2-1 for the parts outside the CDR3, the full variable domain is KAGVTQTPRYLIKTRGQQVTLSCSPISGHRSVSWYQQTPGQGLQFLFEYFSETQRNKGNFPGRFSGRQFSNSRSEMNVSTLELGDSALYLCASSASGGPSYNEQFFGPGTRLTVL.

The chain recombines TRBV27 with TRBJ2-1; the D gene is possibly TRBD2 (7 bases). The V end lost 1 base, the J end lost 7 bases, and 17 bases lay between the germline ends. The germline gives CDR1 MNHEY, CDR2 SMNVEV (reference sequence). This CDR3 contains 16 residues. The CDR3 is CASSLFWGGLGNEQFF. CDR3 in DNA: TGTGCCAGCAGTTTATTCTGGGGGGGCTTAGGGAATGAGCAGTTCTTC.

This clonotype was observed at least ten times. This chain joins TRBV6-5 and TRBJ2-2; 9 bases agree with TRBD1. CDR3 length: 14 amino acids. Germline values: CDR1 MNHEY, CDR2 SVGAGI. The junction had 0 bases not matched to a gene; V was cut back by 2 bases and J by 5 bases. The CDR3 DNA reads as TGTGCCAGCAGTTACGACAGGGGGACCGGGGAGCTGTTTTTT. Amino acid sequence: CASSYDRGTGELFF.

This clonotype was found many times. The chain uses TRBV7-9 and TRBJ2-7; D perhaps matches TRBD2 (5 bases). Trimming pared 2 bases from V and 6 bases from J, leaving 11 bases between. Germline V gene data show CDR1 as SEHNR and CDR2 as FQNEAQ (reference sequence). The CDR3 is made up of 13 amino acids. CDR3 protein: CASSLPGSPEQYF. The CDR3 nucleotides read TGTGCCAGCAGCTTACCGGGGAGCCCCGAGCAGTACTTC.

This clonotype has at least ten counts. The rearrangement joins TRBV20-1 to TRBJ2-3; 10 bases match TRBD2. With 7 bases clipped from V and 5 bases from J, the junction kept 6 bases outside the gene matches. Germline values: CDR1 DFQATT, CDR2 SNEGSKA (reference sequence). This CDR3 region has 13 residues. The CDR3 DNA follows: TGCAGTGTCAGCGGGAGGGCCAAAGATACGCAGTATTTT. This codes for CSVSGRAKDTQYF.

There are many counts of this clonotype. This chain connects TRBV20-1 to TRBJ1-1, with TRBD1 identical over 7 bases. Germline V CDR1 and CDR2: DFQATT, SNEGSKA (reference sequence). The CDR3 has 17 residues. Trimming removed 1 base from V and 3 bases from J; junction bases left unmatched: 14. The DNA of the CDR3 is TGCAGTGCTAGAGGTGGGGGGCCGACAGGGAGGGACACTGAAGCTTTCTTT. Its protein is CSARGGGPTGRDTEAFF.

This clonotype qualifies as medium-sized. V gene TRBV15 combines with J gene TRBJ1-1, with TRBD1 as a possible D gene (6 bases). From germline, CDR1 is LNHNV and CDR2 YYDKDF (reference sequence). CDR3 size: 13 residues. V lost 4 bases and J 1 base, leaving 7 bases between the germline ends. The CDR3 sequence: CATSTGANTEAFF. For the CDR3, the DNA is TGTGCCACCAGCACGGGGGCGAACACTGAAGCTTTCTTT. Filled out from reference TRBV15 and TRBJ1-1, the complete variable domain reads DAMVIQNPRYQVTQFGKPVTLSCSQTLNHNVMYWYQQKSSQAPKLLFHYYDKDFNNEADTPDNFQSRRPNTSFCFLDIRSPGLGDTAMYLCATSTGANTEAFFGQGTRLTVV.

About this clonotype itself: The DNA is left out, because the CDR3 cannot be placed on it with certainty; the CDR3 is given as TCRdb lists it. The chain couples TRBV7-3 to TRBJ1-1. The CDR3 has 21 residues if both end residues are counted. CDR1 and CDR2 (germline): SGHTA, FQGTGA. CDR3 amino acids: CASSFYICSASSSFLNTEAFF.

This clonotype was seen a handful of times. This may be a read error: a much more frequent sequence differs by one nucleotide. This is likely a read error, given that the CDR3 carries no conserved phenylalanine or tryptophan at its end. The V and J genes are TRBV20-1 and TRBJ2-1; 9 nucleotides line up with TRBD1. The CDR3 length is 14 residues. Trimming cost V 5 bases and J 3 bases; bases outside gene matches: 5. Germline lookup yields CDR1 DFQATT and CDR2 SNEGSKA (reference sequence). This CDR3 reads CSAYPGQGYNEQFI. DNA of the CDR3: TGCAGTGCTTACCCGGGACAGGGCTACAATGAGCAGTTCATC.

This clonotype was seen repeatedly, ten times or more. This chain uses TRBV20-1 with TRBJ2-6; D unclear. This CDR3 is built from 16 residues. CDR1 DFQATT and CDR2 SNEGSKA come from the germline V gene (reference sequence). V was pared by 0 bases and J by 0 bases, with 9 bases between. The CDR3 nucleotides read TGCAGTGCTAGAGACCCCGGCTCCTCTGGGGCCAACGTCCTGACTTTC. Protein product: CSARDPGSSGANVLTF.

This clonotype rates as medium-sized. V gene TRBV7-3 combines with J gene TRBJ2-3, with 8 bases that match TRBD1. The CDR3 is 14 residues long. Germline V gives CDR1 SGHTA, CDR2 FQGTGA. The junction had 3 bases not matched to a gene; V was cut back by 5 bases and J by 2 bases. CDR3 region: CASSPGQATDTQYF. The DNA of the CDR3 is TGTGCCAGCAGCCCGGGACAGGCCACAGATACGCAGTATTTT.

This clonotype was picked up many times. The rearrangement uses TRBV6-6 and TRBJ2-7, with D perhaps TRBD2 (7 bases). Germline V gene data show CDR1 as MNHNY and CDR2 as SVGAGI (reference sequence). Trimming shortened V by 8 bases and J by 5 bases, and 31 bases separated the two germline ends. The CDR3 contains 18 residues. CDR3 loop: CASGGGTHSRRESHEQYF. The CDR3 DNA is TGTGCCAGCGGGGGGGGCACCCACTCTAGGAGGGAGTCCCACGAGCAGTACTTC.

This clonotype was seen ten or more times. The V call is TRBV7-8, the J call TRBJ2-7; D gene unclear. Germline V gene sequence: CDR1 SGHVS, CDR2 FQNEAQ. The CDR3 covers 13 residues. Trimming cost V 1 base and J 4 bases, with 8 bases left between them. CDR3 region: CASSLVGGYEQYF. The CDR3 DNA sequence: TGTGCCAGCAGCTTAGTAGGCGGTTACGAGCAGTACTTC. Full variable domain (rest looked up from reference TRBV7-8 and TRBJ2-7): GAGVSQSPRYKVAKRGQDVALRCDPISGHVSLFWYQQALGQGPEFLTYFQNEAQLDKSGLPSDRFFAERPEGSVSTLKIQRTQQEDSAVYLCASSLVGGYEQYFGPGTRLTVT.

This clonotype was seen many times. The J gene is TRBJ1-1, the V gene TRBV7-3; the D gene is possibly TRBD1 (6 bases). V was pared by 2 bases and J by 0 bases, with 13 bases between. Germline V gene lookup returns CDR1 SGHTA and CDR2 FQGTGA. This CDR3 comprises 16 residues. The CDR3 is CASSLLGGGMNTEAFF. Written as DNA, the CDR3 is TGTGCCAGCAGCTTATTGGGAGGGGGGATGAACACTGAAGCTTTCTTT.

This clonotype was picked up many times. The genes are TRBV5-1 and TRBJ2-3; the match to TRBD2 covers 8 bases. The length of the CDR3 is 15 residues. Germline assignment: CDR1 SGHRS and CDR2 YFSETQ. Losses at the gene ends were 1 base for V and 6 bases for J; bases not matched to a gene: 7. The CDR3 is CASSLIGGATDTQYF. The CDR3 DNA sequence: TGCGCCAGCAGCTTGATCGGGGGGGCGACCGATACGCAGTATTTT.

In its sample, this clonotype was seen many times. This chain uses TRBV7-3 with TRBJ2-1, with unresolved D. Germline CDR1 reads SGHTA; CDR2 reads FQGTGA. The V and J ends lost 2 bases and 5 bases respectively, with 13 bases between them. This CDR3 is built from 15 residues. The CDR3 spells CASSLPPARHNEQFF. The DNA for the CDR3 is TGTGCCAGCAGCTTACCTCCCGCACGGCACAATGAGCAGTTCTTC.

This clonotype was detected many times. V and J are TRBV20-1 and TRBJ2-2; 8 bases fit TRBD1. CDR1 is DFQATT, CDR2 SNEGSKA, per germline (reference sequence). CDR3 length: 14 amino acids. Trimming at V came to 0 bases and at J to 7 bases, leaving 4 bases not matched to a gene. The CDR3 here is CSARDRGHSGELFF. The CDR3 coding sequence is TGCAGTGCTAGAGACAGGGGGCATAGCGGGGAGCTGTTTTTT.